The source of this T cell receptor (beta chain) is a study of regulatory T cells in long-lasting Graves disease. Study-wide context: Patients with persistent Graves' disease had over 5 years of antithyroid drugs and persistent TSH receptor antibodies.

Time point described: persistent/refractory GD, antithyroid drugs over 5 years with positive TRAb. The authors made the TCR library using RNA they extracted from PBMCs. Points from the study as a whole: Shared public clonotypes totalled around 2,900 in persistent patients, compared with about 960 in new patients.

Per germline, CDR1 SGHTA and CDR2 FQGNSA. CDR3 length: 13 residues. Unmatched junction bases numbered 5, after V lost 3 bases and J lost 6 bases. On this clonotype: Its antigen is still unknown.

Building the TCR beta libraries relied on iRepertoire HTBI primers, and CDR3 regions underwent Arm-PCR. MiXCR, applied by TCRdb to the multiplex PCR reads, yields one record per CDR3 protein. The table lists roughly 700,000 distinct CDR3 sequences, 25% to 30% of them singletons. The sequencing here drew on peripheral blood mononuclear cells (PBMCs), taken when the disease was refractory, from a patient treated with antithyroid drugs. The receptor was isolated from a female donor with Graves disease. This rearrangement joins TRBV7-2 to TRBJ2-7, with TRBD1 identical over 7 bases. As DNA, the CDR3 is TGTGCCAGCAGCTTGGGACAGCGTTTCGAGCAGTACTTC. Protein product: CASSLGQRFEQYF. Variable domain in full (rest from reference TRBV7-2 and TRBJ2-7): GAGVSQSPSNKVTEKGKDVELRCDPISGHTALYWYRQSLGQGLEFLIYFQGNSAPDKSGLPSDRFSAERTGGSVSTLTIQRTQQEDSAVYLCASSLGQRFEQYFGPGTRLTVT.